A single sample is the source of the 5 T cell receptor beta chains below, sequenced in a study of T cell changes during pregnancy in multiple sclerosis. TCRdb's copy holds only in-frame clones and misses some; the assay was immunoSEQ multiplex PCR. The profile shows about 53,000 clones, about nine tenths of them singletons. The input for sequencing was CD4+ T cells from peripheral blood mononuclear cells, taken in the third trimester of pregnancy. Receptor source: a female donor with multiple sclerosis, enrolled in a pregnancy study.

The chain carries TRBV5-1 and TRBJ2-5, with 7 positions matching TRBD2. Trimming cost V 3 bases and J 3 bases; bases outside gene matches: 11. CDR1 is SGHRS, CDR2 YFSETQ, per germline. The CDR3 runs 16 residues. CDR3 in DNA: TGCGCCAGCAGCTCTCCCCCGCGGGGGAGAAAAGAGACCCAGTACTTC. Translating gives CASSSPPRGRKETQYF.

The chain couples TRBV5-8 to TRBJ1-2; D not certain. Germline CDR1 SGHTS, CDR2 YDEGEE. The CDR3 extends over 15 amino acids. V lost 0 bases and J 4 bases, leaving 13 bases between the germline ends. CDR3 coding DNA: TGTGCCAGCAGCTTGGTGGGAGGTCGGGGCTATGGCTACACCTTC. This codes for CASSLVGGRGYGYTF.

This chain connects TRBV6-5 to TRBJ2-5; 7 bases align to TRBD1. The V segment lost 4 bases and the J segment 14 bases; nucleotides outside the gene matches: 7. The germline V gene encodes CDR1 MNHEY and CDR2 SVGAGI. CDR3 length equals 11 residues. The CDR3 loop is CASSLGTVQYF. The CDR3 DNA reads TGTGCCAGCAGTTTAGGGACAGTCCAATACTTC.

The rearrangement links TRBV30 to TRBJ1-5; D is perhaps TRBD1 (6 bases). Germline CDR1 GTSNPN, CDR2 SVGIG (reference sequence). Trimming took off 1 base at V and 2 bases at J, with 6 bases between the two ends. This CDR3 spans 13 amino acids. The CDR3 sequence: CAWSGTGNQPQHF. The CDR3 region has the DNA TGTGCCTGGAGTGGGACAGGCAATCAGCCCCAGCATTTT.

This chain joins TRBV5-1 and TRBJ1-3, with 8 bases identical to TRBD1. CDR1 and CDR2 from the germline V gene are SGHRS and YFSETQ. The junction had 6 bases not matched to a gene; V was cut back by 3 bases and J by 4 bases. This CDR3 spans 15 amino acids. The CDR3 reads CASSSDWTGGNTIYF. CDR3 DNA: TGCGCCAGCAGCTCGGACTGGACAGGGGGAAACACCATATATTTT. Full variable domain (rest looked up from reference TRBV5-1 and TRBJ1-3): KAGVTQTPRYLIKTRGQQVTLSCSPISGHRSVSWYQQTPGQGLQFLFEYFSETQRNKGNFPGRFSGRQFSNSRSEMNVSTLELGDSALYLCASSSDWTGGNTIYFGEGSWLTVV.